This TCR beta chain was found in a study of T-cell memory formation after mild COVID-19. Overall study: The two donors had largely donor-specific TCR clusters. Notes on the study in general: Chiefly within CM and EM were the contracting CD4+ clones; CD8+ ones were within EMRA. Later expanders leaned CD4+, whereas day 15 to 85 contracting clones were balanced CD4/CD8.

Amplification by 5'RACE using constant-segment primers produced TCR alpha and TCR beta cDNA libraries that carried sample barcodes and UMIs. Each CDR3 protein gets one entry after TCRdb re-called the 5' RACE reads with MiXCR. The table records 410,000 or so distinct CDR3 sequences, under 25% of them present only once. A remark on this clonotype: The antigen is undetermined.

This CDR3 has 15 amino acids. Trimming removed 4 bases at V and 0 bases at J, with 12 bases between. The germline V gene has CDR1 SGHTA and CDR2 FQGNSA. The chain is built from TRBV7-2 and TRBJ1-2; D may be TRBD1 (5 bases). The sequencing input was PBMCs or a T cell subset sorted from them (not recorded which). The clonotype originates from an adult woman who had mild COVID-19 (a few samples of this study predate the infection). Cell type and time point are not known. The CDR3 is CASSSSPGANYGYTF. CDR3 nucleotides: TGTGCCAGCAGCTCATCCCCGGGGGCTAACTATGGCTACACCTTC.